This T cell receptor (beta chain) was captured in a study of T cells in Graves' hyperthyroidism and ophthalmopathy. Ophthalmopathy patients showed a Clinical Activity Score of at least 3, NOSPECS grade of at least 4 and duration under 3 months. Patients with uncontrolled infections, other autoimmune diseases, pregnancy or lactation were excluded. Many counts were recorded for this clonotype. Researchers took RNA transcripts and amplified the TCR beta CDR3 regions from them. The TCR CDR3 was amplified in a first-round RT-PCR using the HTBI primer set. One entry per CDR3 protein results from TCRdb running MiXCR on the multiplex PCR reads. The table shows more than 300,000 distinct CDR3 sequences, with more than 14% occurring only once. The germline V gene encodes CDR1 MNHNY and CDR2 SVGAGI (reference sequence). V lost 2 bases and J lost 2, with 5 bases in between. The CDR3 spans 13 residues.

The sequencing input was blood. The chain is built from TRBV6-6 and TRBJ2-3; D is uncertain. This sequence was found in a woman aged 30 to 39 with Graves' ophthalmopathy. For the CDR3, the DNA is TGTGCCAGCAGTTACGATACCACAGATACGCAGTATTTT. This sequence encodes CASSYDTTDTQYF.